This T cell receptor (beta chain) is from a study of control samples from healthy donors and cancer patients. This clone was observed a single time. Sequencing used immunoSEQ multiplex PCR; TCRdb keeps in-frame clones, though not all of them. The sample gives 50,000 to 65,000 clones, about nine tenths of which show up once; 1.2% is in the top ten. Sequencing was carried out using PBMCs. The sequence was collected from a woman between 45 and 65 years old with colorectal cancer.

The CDR3 coding sequence is TGTGCCACCCGTGGTGACTCTGGAAACACCATATATTTT. The encoded protein is CATRGDSGNTIYF. The chain employs TRBV10-3 and TRBJ1-3; the D is unclear. Germline V lookup: CDR1 ENHRY, CDR2 SYGVKD. CDR3 length: 13 residues. V lost 10 bases and J 0 bases, leaving 10 bases between the germline ends.